This T cell receptor beta chain is drawn from a study of cytomegalovirus exposure and HLA in healthy donors (dated by TCRdb to about 2017). Background on the whole study: According to an earlier analysis of 450 to 650 of the donors, about 190 million T cells yielded some 120 million unique TCR beta sequences and approximately 300 Gb of sequence data. An early release that covered roughly 600 HLA-typed donors contained approximately 300 gigabases of sequencing data and tens of millions of unique TCR sequences. The genetic ancestry cluster associated with self-reported Caucasian donors included over 80% of the 398 genotyped donors. The study aimed to test whether signatures of past pathogen exposure could be identified by cataloging public T cell receptors. Using immunosequencing, the study profiled T cell repertoires from about 620 subjects and related those repertoires to cytomegalovirus serostatus. Along with the roughly 670-subject first cohort, a separate validation cohort of 120 different subjects was used. To predict cytomegalovirus infection status, the study combined high-throughput TCR immunosequencing, statistical association of individual TCRs with disease status, and machine learning. A later analysis re-examined previously published TCR beta repertoires from about 700 donors and added high-resolution HLA genotyping to investigate patterns of TCR occurrence. Rather than drawing on any new phenotypic data, the later analysis identified candidate immune exposures from TCR beta sequences and the way those sequences occurred across donors. To decide whether each TCR beta V gene segment behaved as functional or pseudogenic, an earlier analysis of 587 of the donors relied on high-throughput TCR beta sequencing. Alongside the repertoire data, information on donor age, sex, ethnicity and CMV serostatus was compiled. Genome-wide SNP genotypes for about 55% of the roughly 670 donors were used in a later genetic analysis, which treated that subset as a discovery cohort. Every discovery cohort repertoire had been produced on one sequencing platform. Class I and class II HLA loci were covered by the typing at four-digit resolution. Typing coverage differed by locus: A, B, C, DRB1 and DQB1 were typed in about 620-630 donors, DQA1 in about 550, DPA1 in nearly 610, and DPB1 in roughly 450. Four or five DR-DQ haplotypes were handled as single units for association and clustering, since linkage in the cohort was strong. Among approximately 370 genotyped donors of the cohort, an average of around 240,000 unique TCR beta nucleotide sequences was sequenced per donor, of which about 19% were non-productive. Overall study results and their limits: The only immune exposure information available for the cohort was CMV serostatus. In an earlier analysis of over 550 of the donors, most TCR beta V segments were observed in productive rearrangements about 90% or about 30% of the time, broadly matching IMGT annotations. A further reported finding was that TCR beta sequences accurately predicted the HLA-A and HLA-B alleles for most subjects in the first cohort. Several of the top co-occurrence clusters appeared to be linked to parvovirus B19, influenza, CMV and Epstein-Barr virus, according to a later analysis. A later analysis found that most CMV-associated TCR beta chains appeared HLA-restricted, with HLA associations seemingly driven largely by CMV exposure. V-gene and J-gene trimming of TCR beta chains was associated with a missense DCLRE1C variant in a later genetic analysis, and the association was replicated in an independent cohort. In both the original and validation cohorts, the classifier was reported to diagnose cytomegalovirus status with high specificity and sensitivity. Specific HLA alleles were associated with over 15,000 TCR beta sequences at a false discovery rate of 0.05 in a later analysis. In the study, 150 to 200 TCR beta chains were listed as associated with cytomegalovirus. HLA typing was unavailable for some donors at each locus, so association tests used only the typed subset. A later analysis found that TCR association rates varied across HLA loci, with DRB1 alleles showing the most associated TCRs and HLA-C alleles the fewest. Roughly uniform sequencing depth across donors was assumed in presence/absence analyses, although this assumption may not hold. According to a later genetic analysis, donors in an Asian-associated ancestry cluster had fewer N-insertions in productive TCRs than the approximately 670-donor mean. In vitro tests confirmed that a few of the cytomegalovirus-associated TCR beta chains recognize cytomegalovirus antigens. The authors suggested that the approach could potentially be generalized to other disease states and immunological phenotypes. While some public TCRs were present in many individuals, most TCR sequences turned up only very rarely across donors. Linkage disequilibrium might explain the correlated functional status among segregating V segments, but an unknown experimental factor could not be ruled out. A cluster of highly shared sequence variants was judged likely to be a technical artifact of the sequencing pipeline. Assigning TCR associations to individual alleles was difficult when HLA alleles, especially DR and DQ, strongly co-occurred. Compared with equally common non-associated chains, HLA-associated TCR beta chains in a later analysis were more clonally expanded and had lower generation probabilities. In this cohort, only TCR beta chains were sequenced, and detectable features were limited by the absence of alpha or paired-chain data. Around 16 rarely observed V segments, including chromosome 9 orphons, were excluded from the earlier analysis of a few hundred of the donors because counts were too low. The 87-base-pair reads could not distinguish some IMGT-functional V segments, including TRBV6-2 and TRBV6-3, so those segments were excluded.

Receptor libraries were prepared by the immunoSEQ multiplex PCR assay. A mixture of 60 forward primers for TCR Vbeta segments and 13 reverse primers for TCR Jbeta segments was used in the multiplex PCR. A multiplex PCR assay on genomic DNA amplified the CDR3 region of rearranged TCR beta genes. On the Illumina HiSeq System, the amplified TCR beta libraries were sequenced as 87-base-pair reads. The paper's data handling went like this. A later analysis tallied 80 million to 95 million unique TCR beta chains across the 700 or so repertoires, and around 9.9 million of those chains were shared by two or more donors. To remove PCR and sequencing errors, raw reads were error-corrected and collapsed into unique sequences using a nearest-neighbor algorithm that merged closely related sequences. Alignment of CDR3 sequences to IMGT reference sequences was used to assign V, D and J gene segments. For a sequence to be retained, a match of at least six nucleotides to both a V gene segment and a J gene segment was required. A rearrangement counted as productive if the CDR3 had no stop codons and remained in frame with V and J, and every other rearrangement counted as non-productive. CDR3 was defined according to IMGT convention as the region running from the second conserved V-encoded cysteine to the conserved J-encoded phenylalanine. Sequences without an unambiguous match to a single V gene segment were excluded from the earlier analysis of almost 600 of the donors. An earlier analysis of several hundred of the donors called V segments functional above 56.7% productive rearrangements and segregating when the between-donor standard deviation exceeded 5%. To diagnose cytomegalovirus status from the catalog of TCR beta chain sequences, a statistical classification framework was built. A later analysis assigned V and J genes by comparing TCR nucleotide sequences with IMGT/GENE-DB human TR gene sequences. A later analysis assigned CDR3 sequences and most-parsimonious VDJ recombination scenarios with the TCRdist pipeline. In a later analysis, each TCR beta chain was defined by its CDR3 amino acid sequence together with its V-gene family, and reads without a unique V-gene family were excluded. In a later analysis, several hundred highly shared, low-generation-probability nucleotide sequences were removed to address suspected cross-contamination and a sequencing artifact. For each public chain, a later analysis derived a clonal expansion index from normalized ranks of inferred template counts within each repertoire. In a later analysis, generation probabilities were computed with a VDJ recombination model fitted to out-of-frame rearrangements, and the resulting probabilities were checked against IGoR. In a later analysis, TCR-TCR, TCR-HLA and TCR-CMV co-occurrence was scored with hypergeometric tests, and a repertoire-size bias correction was applied to TCR pairs. A later analysis estimated false discovery rates by permuting HLA or CMV assignments 20 times. In a later analysis, co-occurring TCRs were grouped using DBSCAN, with TCRdist sequence similarity added in when clustering inside HLA-allele-positive subsets. Repertoires with fewer than 30,000 or more than 120,000 public chains, plus five repertoires with anomalous nucleotide sharing, were excluded from co-occurrence clustering. The clones in this table, taken by TCRdb from immuneACCESS, are in-frame only. Not every clone is retained; where verified, under half of the shortfall comes from an unresolved V gene, and the cause of the rest is unknown. V, J and clone size are those of that table, while D and trimming were read from the DNA. The sample contains some 96,000 clones, around 74% of them found a single time. The top ten hold 6.5% to 9% of the sample.

The cohort comprised hundreds of healthy bone marrow donors. Cohort members were all nominally healthy when sampled, although unrecorded immune exposures were likely present. The donor tested CMV seropositive, placing the donor among the roughly 300 seropositive members of the cohort. A peripheral blood sample was collected from each donor, and TCR beta sequencing was performed on peripheral blood mononuclear cells. The Qiagen DNeasy Blood Extraction Kit was used to extract genomic DNA from the blood cell samples. A word on this clone: Its antigen has not been determined. The input lacks base qualities; no much larger clone sits a single base away.

CDR1 and CDR2, per the germline V gene, are SGDLS and YYNGEE. The CDR3 holds 13 amino acids from the cysteine to the phenylalanine. Only the CDR3 DNA is retained, 39 bases long and in frame from the first base. Trimming removed 7 bases from V and 6 bases from J; the gene matches leave 7 bases unexplained. The sample consisted of PBMCs. The rearrangement combines TRBV9 with TRBJ2-3; 8 central nucleotides agree with TRBD1. The receptor was derived from a man between 35 and 55 years old in good health and CMV-seropositive. The DNA reads as follows: TGTGCCAGCGGAGAACAGGGGGAGGATACGCAGTATTTT. This is translated as CASGEQGEDTQYF.